Listed below are T cell receptor beta chains from one sample, sequenced in a study of blood T cells in healthy people across ages. MiXCR, applied by TCRdb to the 5' RACE reads, yields one record per CDR3 protein. The sample consists of 800,000 to 1,300,000 distinct CDR3 sequences, 20% to 25% of them appearing once. These data also formed part of another study, on T cells of mothers and their children.

The sample consisted of blood. The source of these receptors is a girl aged 2 to 10 in good health. The CDR3 runs from the conserved cysteine through the conserved F or W. The D gene is left open where the match is weak. Expanded clones are given a class, and other clones once, few, many or no size at all.

D gene	V gene	clone size	J gene	CDR3 DNA	CDR3 protein
TRBD2	TRBV28	NA	TRBJ2-1	TGTGCCAGCAGTCACGGGAGGGCAGGCAATGAGCAGTTCTTC	CASSHGRAGNEQFF
TRBD1	TRBV2	NA	TRBJ1-4	TGTGCCAGCTTCGCCGGGACAGGGGATGAAAAACTGTTTTTT	CASFAGTGDEKLFF
NA	TRBV7-9	NA	TRBJ2-2	TGTGCCAGCAGCCGCGACCCGAACACCGGGGAGCTGTTTTTT	CASSRDPNTGELFF
TRBD1	TRBV28	many	TRBJ1-5	TGTGCCAGCAGTGCCGGGACAGGGGTCAATCAGCCCCAGCATTTT	CASSAGTGVNQPQHF
TRBD2	TRBV20-1	NA	TRBJ2-5	TGCAGTGCTAGAGATGTGACTAGCGGCCAAGAGACCCAGTACTTC	CSARDVTSGQETQYF
TRBD2	TRBV27	NA	TRBJ2-3	TGTGCCAGCAGAAGTAGCGGGGGGGAGGTGGATACGCAGTATTTT	CASRSSGGEVDTQYF
TRBD2	TRBV10-3	NA	TRBJ2-1	TGTGCCCTGAGTTCGGGACTAGCGGGATATGATGAGCAGTTCTTC	CALSSGLAGYDEQFF
NA	TRBV11-1	few	TRBJ2-5	TGTGCCAGCAGCTTATTTCCAGCGGCAAGCCAAGAGACCCAGTACTTC	CASSLFPAASQETQYF
TRBD2	TRBV7-2	NA	TRBJ2-4	TGTGCCAGCAGCTTATTTACTTGGGAGGGCCGCATTCAGTACTTC	CASSLFTWEGRIQYF
NA	TRBV6-1	NA	TRBJ2-5	TGTGCCAGCAGTGAAGACGCGGGGACCCAGTACTTC	CASSEDAGTQYF
NA	TRBV20-1	few	TRBJ2-7	TGCAGTGCTAGAGATCCCAACTACTCCTACGAGCAGTACTTC	CSARDPNYSYEQYF
NA	TRBV28	NA	TRBJ2-5	TGTGCCAGCAGTTTAACTAAGGAGTTCCCCTTGCAAGAGACCCAGTACTTC	CASSLTKEFPLQETQYF
NA	TRBV12-3/TRBV12-4	many	TRBJ1-1	TGTGCCAGCACCTACTGGGGAACTGAAGCTTTCTTT	CASTYWGTEAFF
NA	TRBV3-1	NA	TRBJ2-7	TGTGCCAGCAGCCAAGATTCGGTCTCTGGACTTATGGGGGAGCAGTACTTC	CASSQDSVSGLMGEQYF
NA	TRBV28	many	TRBJ2-1	TGTGCCAGCAGTTTAAATGCGGGGTCGCCGTCCAATGAGCAGTTCTTC	CASSLNAGSPSNEQFF
NA	TRBV2	NA	TRBJ1-5	TGTGCCAGCAAGCTAGGGGAGCCCCAGCATTTT	CASKLGEPQHF
TRBD1	TRBV9	few	TRBJ2-6	TGTGCCAGCAGCTACACTCCCGGGACAGGATCCTCTGGGGCCAACGTCCTGACTTTC	CASSYTPGTGSSGANVLTF
TRBD2	TRBV27	few	TRBJ2-1	TGTGCCAGCAGCTATCTTAGCGGGAGCGCTATCAATGAGCAGTTCTTC	CASSYLSGSAINEQFF
NA	TRBV7-6	NA	TRBJ2-3	TGTGCCAGCAGCTCCCCTTTTCCTGCAGATACGCAGTATTTT	CASSSPFPADTQYF
NA	TRBV10-3	NA	TRBJ2-3	TGTGCCATCAGTTATGCAGGGACTCCTGGCACAGATACGCAGTATTTT	CAISYAGTPGTDTQYF
TRBD2	TRBV20-1	NA	TRBJ2-7	TGCAGTGCTATATTGCCTAGCGGGAGCTACGAGCAGTACTTC	CSAILPSGSYEQYF
NA	TRBV29-1	NA	TRBJ2-7	TGCAGCGTTGTAGGGACGCAAGGCTACGAGCAGTACTTC	CSVVGTQGYEQYF
NA	TRBV5-1	few	TRBJ1-6	TGCGCCAGCAATTCTGGGGTTTGGGCGGATTCACCCCTCCACTTT	CASNSGVWADSPLHF
NA	TRBV19	NA	TRBJ1-1	TGTGCCAGTAGTATTTCGGGCAAAATGAACACTGAAGCTTTCTTT	CASSISGKMNTEAFF
NA	TRBV5-1	NA	TRBJ2-2	TGCGCCAGCAGCTTGGTGATGGGGGAGGCCCACAGCGGGGAGCTGTTTTTT	CASSLVMGEAHSGELFF
TRBD2	TRBV27	NA	TRBJ2-7	TGTGCCAGCAGACTAGCGGGAGTGTTTTACGAGCAGTACTTC	CASRLAGVFYEQYF
NA	TRBV9	few	TRBJ2-7	TGTGCCAGCAGCGCCCCACATTCCGACGAGCAGTACTTC	CASSAPHSDEQYF
TRBD1	TRBV5-1	few	TRBJ2-3	TGCGCCAGCAGCTCGTCCTCACAGGGGACAGATACGCAGTATTTT	CASSSSSQGTDTQYF
TRBD1	TRBV29-1	few	TRBJ1-4	TGCAGCGCTATACCGACAGGGGGCGAAAAACTGTTTTTT	CSAIPTGGEKLFF
NA	TRBV25-1	NA	TRBJ1-2	TGTGCCAGCAGTGAATGGTATGGTTCGGAAGATGGCTACACCTTC	CASSEWYGSEDGYTF
NA	TRBV29-1	NA	TRBJ1-4	TGCAGCGCGGGGATTAATGAAAAACTGTTTTTT	CSAGINEKLFF
NA	TRBV28	few	TRBJ2-5	TGTGCCAGCAGCTTAGGGGTTCGGGAGACCCAGTACTTC	CASSLGVRETQYF
NA	TRBV29-1	NA	TRBJ2-5	TGCAGCGTTGATAGCGGGGACAGGGTTGAGAACCAGTACTTC	CSVDSGDRVENQYF
NA	TRBV29-1	few	TRBJ1-4	TGCAGCGTTGAAGCTGCAGGGGCGCGAGAAAAACTGTTTTTT	CSVEAAGAREKLFF
NA	TRBV5-1	NA	TRBJ2-1	TGCGCCAGCAGCTTGAGGCAGGGCTCCCACAATGAGCAGTTCTTC	CASSLRQGSHNEQFF
TRBD1	TRBV9	NA	TRBJ2-5	TGTGCCAGCAGCGTAACGGGACAGCAAGAGACCCAGTACTTC	CASSVTGQQETQYF
NA	TRBV3-1	NA	TRBJ1-2	TGTGCCAGCAGCCAACAGGGGCGATATGGCTACACCTTC	CASSQQGRYGYTF
NA	TRBV2	NA	TRBJ2-2	TGTGCCAGCCGGTTGGGCGGCGGGGTCAACACCGGGGAGCTGTTTTTT	CASRLGGGVNTGELFF
NA	TRBV12-3/TRBV12-4	few	TRBJ1-2	TGTGCCAGCAGTTCAGGGTTCTATGGCTACACCTTC	CASSSGFYGYTF
NA	TRBV6-4	NA	TRBJ2-1	TGTGCCAGCAGTGACAGGGAAGGTGGGGATGAGCAGTTCTTC	CASSDREGGDEQFF